Below, 11 T cell receptor beta chains from the same sample are listed, as sequenced in a study of Ad26.COV2.S vaccination and SARS-CoV-2 variants. Treatment in this sample: roughly 20 received Ad26.COV2.S at low or high dose, single or two shots; 5 received placebo; per-sample allocation not given. It was on day 63 after the first vaccine or placebo injection that samples were taken. TCRdb keeps only in-frame clones here, not all; method: immunoSEQ multiplex PCR. Found here are about 350,000 clones, 80% to 90% of them singletons; the top ten hold 3% to 4%. Sequencing used peripheral blood, obtained in a trial of Ad26.COV2.S vaccine versus placebo. These receptors were collected from a person between 18 and 65 years old who received the Ad26.COV2.S COVID-19 vaccine or a placebo.

The rearrangement links TRBV3-1 (or the pseudogene TRBV3-2) to TRBJ2-1; 15 nucleotides agree with TRBD2. J was trimmed by 7 bases and V by 4 bases; bases with no gene match: 5. The CDR3 consists of 16 residues. Germline V CDR1 and CDR2: LGHDT, YNNKEL (reference sequence). The DNA for the CDR3 is TGTGCCAGCAGCCTCGGGACTAGCGGGGGGCTTAATGAGCAGTTCTTC. It codes for CASSLGTSGGLNEQFF.

The V gene is TRBV6-2 or TRBV6-3, the J gene TRBJ2-7; the match to TRBD1 covers 10 bases. The germline gives CDR1 MNHEY, CDR2 SVGEGT. The V gene end was trimmed by 5 bases and the J gene end by 6 bases; junction bases not matched to a gene: 1. CDR3 length equals 12 residues. Written as DNA, the CDR3 is TGTGCCAGCAGTAGGACAGGGGGCGAGCAGTACTTC. Its translation: CASSRTGGEQYF.

The V and J genes are TRBV28 and TRBJ1-2; D call uncertain. The germline V gene encodes CDR1 MDHEN and CDR2 SYDVKM. V lost 5 bases, J lost 0 bases, and 7 bases lay in between. The CDR3 covers 13 residues. CDR3 DNA sequence: TGTGCCAGCAGTCCCGACGCTAACTATGGCTACACCTTC. Translating gives CASSPDANYGYTF.

At least ten counts were recorded for this clone. The CDR3 sequence: CASSPTSRSYGEQFF. DNA for the CDR3: TGTGCCAGCAGTCCGACTAGCCGGTCGTACGGTGAGCAGTTCTTC. V gene TRBV6-5 combines with J gene TRBJ2-1, with 7 bases identical to TRBD2. Trimming removed 5 bases from V and 9 bases from J; junction bases left unmatched: 13. The germline CDR1 and CDR2 sequences are MNHEY and SVGAGI. This CDR3 spans 15 amino acids.

The chain carries TRBV28 and TRBJ2-7, with 10 bases matching TRBD1. With 7 bases clipped from V and 1 base from J, the junction kept 7 bases outside the gene matches. The length of the CDR3 is 15 residues. Germline V gene data show CDR1 as MDHEN and CDR2 as SYDVKM. The CDR3 reads CASTGTGDRSYEQYF. CDR3 bases: TGTGCCAGCACCGGGACAGGGGATAGGTCCTACGAGCAGTACTTC.

The J gene is TRBJ1-1, the V gene TRBV11-2, with D possibly being TRBD1 (5 bases). V lost 0 bases and J lost 5, with 10 bases in between. The CDR3 has 14 amino acids. Germline V lookup: CDR1 SGHAT, CDR2 FQNNGV. The CDR3 DNA follows: TGTGCCAGCAGCTTAGACACGGGGGGTACTGAAGCTTTCTTT. Its protein is CASSLDTGGTEAFF.

The chain employs TRBV9 and TRBJ2-3, with D perhaps matching TRBD2 (6 bases). The CDR3 has 16 amino acids. V was pared by 5 bases and J by 0 bases, with 16 bases between. Per the germline V gene, CDR1 is SGDLS and CDR2 is YYNGEE. CDR3 nucleotide sequence: TGTGCCAGCAGTCTAGGGTTAGCGGACAGCACAGATACGCAGTATTTT. This codes for CASSLGLADSTDTQYF.

This sequence joins TRBV7-9 and TRBJ1-6, with a possible D match to TRBD1 (6 bases). Per the germline V gene, CDR1 is SEHNR and CDR2 is FQNEAQ (reference sequence). The CDR3 loop spans 15 amino acids. Trimming took off 4 bases at V and 10 bases at J, with 17 bases between the two ends. The CDR3 region has the DNA TGTGCCAGCAGCTCCGCCCAACAGGGATGGTCACCCCTCCACTTT. Protein sequence: CASSSAQQGWSPLHF.

The chain uses TRBV7-9 and TRBJ2-7; D is possibly TRBD1 (5 bases). The germline gives CDR1 SEHNR, CDR2 FQNEAQ (reference sequence). This CDR3 comprises 12 residues. Trimming left V 0 bases short and J 13 bases short, with 13 bases between. The CDR3: CASSLAGQALYF. CDR3 sequence (DNA): TGTGCCAGCAGCTTAGCGGGGCAGGCCTTATACTTC.

This clone was counted ten times or more. The rearrangement uses TRBV1 and TRBJ1-2. TRBV1 is a recognized pseudogene. The CDR3 is made up of 14 amino acids. CDR3 in amino acids: CTSSRSRANYGYTF. The CDR3 region has the DNA TGCACCAGCAGCCGGTCGCGGGCCAACTATGGCTACACCTTC.

This chain joins TRBV5-4 and TRBJ2-7; 9 nucleotides agree with TRBD1. Germline V gene data show CDR1 as SGHNT and CDR2 as YYREEE (reference sequence). Trimming took 4 bases from V and 3 from J; bases not matched to a gene: 5. The CDR3 is 14 residues long. The CDR3 DNA follows: TGTGCCAGCAGCGGGGGACAGGGACGCTACGAGCAGTACTTC. Translation: CASSGGQGRYEQYF.